The next 31 T cell receptor beta chains were all read from a single sample in a study of Ad26.COV2.S vaccination and SARS-CoV-2 variants. The method was immunoSEQ multiplex PCR; TCRdb's version includes in-frame clones alone and lacks a portion of them. The data contain about 330,000 clones, 85% to 90% of them singletons. Treatment reported: some 20 received Ad26.COV2.S at low or high dose, single or two shots; several received placebo; per-sample allocation not given. The study sampled participants on day 63 after the first vaccine or placebo injection. The sample was peripheral blood, taken in a trial of Ad26.COV2.S vaccine versus placebo. These receptors came from a person aged 18 to 59 who received the Ad26.COV2.S COVID-19 vaccine or a placebo.

This chain links TRBV6-6 with TRBJ2-3; no definite D call. The CDR3 loop spans 13 amino acids. CDR1 is MNHNY and CDR2 is SVGAGI in the germline V gene (reference sequence). V gave up 6 bases and J gave up 0 bases, with 7 bases separating them. Here the CDR3 reads CASRAASTDTQYF. The CDR3 region has the DNA TGTGCCAGCAGGGCAGCCAGCACAGATACGCAGTATTTT.

The gene calls are TRBV6-2 or TRBV6-3 and TRBJ2-2, with 12 positions matching TRBD2. This CDR3 is 17 amino acids long. With 6 bases clipped from V and 7 bases from J, the junction kept 12 bases outside the gene matches. Germline values: CDR1 MNHEY, CDR2 SVGEGT. CDR3: CASSPLVTSGSDGELFF. The CDR3 coding sequence is TGTGCCAGCAGCCCTCTTGTGACTAGCGGGAGCGACGGGGAGCTGTTTTTT.

The sample holds one count of this clone. The chain couples TRBV9 to TRBJ1-5; D possibly corresponds to TRBD1 (6 bases). The length of the CDR3 is 16 residues. The V gene lost 1 base and the J gene lost 4 bases, with 15 bases spanning the gap. Germline values: CDR1 SGDLS, CDR2 YYNGEE. The CDR3 loop is CASSVRTAQKNQPQHF. Written as DNA, the CDR3 is TGTGCCAGCAGCGTAAGGACAGCCCAAAAAAATCAGCCCCAGCATTTT.

In this sample, this clone turned up once. The V and J genes are TRBV15 and TRBJ2-3; D unresolved. From germline, CDR1 is LNHNV and CDR2 YYDKDF (reference sequence). V dropped 4 bases and J dropped 1 base, with 21 bases sitting between them. This CDR3 comprises 18 residues. The CDR3 is CATSTPTIGALRTDTQYF. The DNA of the CDR3 is TGTGCCACCAGCACCCCAACCATAGGTGCCCTGCGCACAGATACGCAGTATTTT. Complete variable domain (other parts from reference TRBV15 and TRBJ2-3): DAMVIQNPRYQVTQFGKPVTLSCSQTLNHNVMYWYQQKSSQAPKLLFHYYDKDFNNEADTPDNFQSRRPNTSFCFLDIRSPGLGDTAMYLCATSTPTIGALRTDTQYFGPGTRLTVL.

There are many counts of this clone. The chain is built from TRBV6-4 and TRBJ1-2; no definite D call. CDR1 MRHNA and CDR2 SNTAGT come from the germline V gene. The ends were cut back, 2 bases at V and 4 bases at J, with 5 bases in the middle. The CDR3 is 12 residues long. The CDR3 loop is CASSDGSYGYTF. The CDR3 DNA sequence: TGTGCCAGCAGTGACGGCAGCTATGGCTACACCTTC.

The chain combines TRBV11-3 with TRBJ2-2, with 7 bases lining up with TRBD1. The CDR3 contains 13 residues. CDR1 is SGHNT, CDR2 YENEEA, per germline. The J segment lost 5 bases and the V segment lost 6 bases, leaving 3 bases of the junction unmatched. The CDR3: CASSKQGTGELFF. In DNA form, the CDR3 reads TGTGCCAGCAGTAAACAGGGGACCGGGGAGCTGTTTTTT.

The chain combines TRBV5-6 with TRBJ1-3; D uncertain. Trimming took off 0 bases at V and 7 bases at J, with 8 bases between the two ends. The CDR3 is 13 amino acids. The germline V gene has CDR1 SGHDT and CDR2 YYEEEE. The CDR3 DNA follows: TGTGCCAGCAGCTTGGGGGTTGGTAACACCATATATTTT. It specifies CASSLGVGNTIYF.

The chain links TRBV11-3 to TRBJ2-1; 9 bases agree with TRBD2. Germline CDR1 reads SGHNT; CDR2 reads YENEEA. Losses at the gene ends were 0 bases for V and 3 bases for J; bases not matched to a gene: 3. The CDR3 is 16 amino acids. Here the CDR3 reads CASSLDSSGGYNEQFF. The CDR3 DNA reads TGTGCCAGCAGCTTAGATAGTAGCGGGGGCTACAATGAGCAGTTCTTC.

This clone showed up just once. The chain recombines TRBV2 with TRBJ2-5; the D gene is possibly TRBD1 (5 bases). V lost 7 bases, J lost 5 bases, and 17 bases lay in between. The CDR3 is 14 amino acids. Germline-derived CDR1 and CDR2 are SNHLY and FYNNEI. CDR3: CASNRNSPGETQYF. CDR3 in DNA: TGTGCCAGCAACCGGAACAGTCCAGGGGAGACCCAGTACTTC.

The V gene is TRBV7-9, the J gene TRBJ2-3; 15 positions agree with TRBD2. Trimming cost V 4 bases and J 8 bases; bases outside gene matches: 7. The germline gives CDR1 SEHNR, CDR2 FQNEAQ (reference sequence). The CDR3 covers 16 residues. CDR3: CASSSGLAGGFGTQYF. The CDR3 region has the DNA TGTGCCAGCAGCTCGGGACTAGCGGGAGGATTTGGTACGCAGTATTTT.

The chain couples TRBV6-5 to TRBJ1-1; tentatively, D is TRBD1 (5 bases). Between the trimmed V and J ends, which lost 2 bases and 1 base, there was a span of 11 bases. CDR1 MNHEY and CDR2 SVGAGI come from the germline V gene. This CDR3 region has 15 residues. CDR3 residues: CASSYGASGNTEAFF. DNA of the CDR3: TGTGCCAGCAGTTACGGGGCTTCTGGGAACACTGAAGCTTTCTTT.

The V gene is TRBV6-2 or TRBV6-3, the J gene TRBJ2-3; D perhaps matches TRBD1 (6 bases). Germline CDR1 is MNHEY and CDR2 is SVGEGT. This CDR3 has 14 amino acids. Trimming pared 2 bases from V and 6 bases from J, leaving 12 bases between. The CDR3 sequence: CASSYVAGEDTQYF. The CDR3, as DNA: TGTGCCAGCAGTTACGTGGCAGGGGAGGATACGCAGTATTTT.

The chain links TRBV28 to TRBJ1-1; unclear D gene. This CDR3 is 13 amino acids long. V was pared by 5 bases and J by 0 bases, with 7 bases between. CDR1 and CDR2 from the germline V gene are MDHEN and SYDVKM. This CDR3 reads CASSARLNTEAFF. In nucleotides, the CDR3 is TGTGCCAGCAGTGCCAGACTGAACACTGAAGCTTTCTTT.

The chain has TRBV19 and TRBJ1-5; possibly TRBD1 for D (6 bases). The CDR3 spans 16 residues. V dropped 5 bases and J dropped 0 bases, with 14 bases sitting between them. From germline, CDR1 is LNHDA and CDR2 SQIVND (reference sequence). The CDR3 is CASSRDTGFSNQPQHF. CDR3 bases: TGTGCCAGTAGTCGGGACACCGGATTTAGCAATCAGCCCCAGCATTTT. The whole variable domain, filled in from reference TRBV19 and TRBJ1-5, reads DGGITQSPKYLFRKEGQNVTLSCEQNLNHDAMYWYRQDPGQGLRLIYYSQIVNDFQKGDIAEGYSVSREKKESFPLTVTSAQKNPTAFYLCASSRDTGFSNQPQHFGDGTRLSIL.

The rearrangement joins TRBV7-9 to TRBJ2-1; D unresolved. The CDR3 loop spans 10 amino acids. Trimming removed 8 bases from V and 9 bases from J, with 8 bases in between. Per the germline V gene, CDR1 is SEHNR and CDR2 is FQNEAQ (reference sequence). The CDR3 DNA follows: TGTGCCAGCGGCGCGCTTGAGCAGTTCTTC. Translating gives CASGALEQFF.

This rearrangement joins TRBV7-8 to TRBJ1-1; D is possibly TRBD1 (5 bases). The V gene lost 5 bases and the J gene lost 1 base, with 11 bases spanning the gap. Germline CDR1 reads SGHVS; CDR2 reads FQNEAQ. The CDR3 consists of 14 residues. Here the CDR3 DNA reads TGTGCCAGCAGCCCCCACACAGGGAACACTGAAGCTTTCTTT. Protein: CASSPHTGNTEAFF.

The CDR3 protein is CASSGGSSYNEQFF. The CDR3 bases are TGTGCCAGCAGCGGCGGGAGCTCCTACAATGAGCAGTTCTTC. The rearrangement joins TRBV9 to TRBJ2-1; 7 nucleotides agree with TRBD2. CDR1 SGDLS and CDR2 YYNGEE come from the germline V gene. V gave up 3 bases and J gave up 0 bases; unmatched junction bases: 0. There are 14 residues in the CDR3.

The gene calls are TRBV2 and TRBJ2-6; tentatively, D is TRBD1 (6 bases). The CDR3 extends over 16 amino acids. The V end lost 6 bases, the J end lost 3 bases, and 15 bases lay between the germline ends. Germline lookup yields CDR1 SNHLY and CDR2 FYNNEI. CDR3 nucleotide sequence: TGTGCCAGCAGCCCCTTTACAGGGAATGGGGCCAACGTCCTGACTTTC. It specifies CASSPFTGNGANVLTF.

This clone has just one count. This chain joins TRBV28 and TRBJ1-2, with D possibly TRBD1 on 5 matching bases. The CDR3 consists of 19 residues. Germline CDR1 MDHEN, CDR2 SYDVKM. Between the trimmed V and J ends, which lost 3 bases and 5 bases, there was a span of 28 bases. For the CDR3, the DNA is TGTGCCAGCAGTTTCAAAGATACGACACTCGGGGGGTTGTTTTATGGCTACACCTTC. Encoded protein: CASSFKDTTLGGLFYGYTF.

This sequence joins TRBV29-1 and TRBJ1-5, with D unresolved. The CDR3 contains 12 residues. The V end lost 6 bases, the J end lost 3 bases, and 9 bases lay between the germline ends. Germline V gene lookup returns CDR1 SQVTM and CDR2 ANQGSEA. The CDR3 is CSVGGPNQPQHF. The CDR3 region has the DNA TGCAGCGTAGGAGGACCCAATCAGCCCCAGCATTTT. The entire variable domain, with the rest obtained from reference TRBV29-1 and TRBJ1-5, is as follows: SAVISQKPSRDICQRGTSLTIQCQVDSQVTMMFWYRQQPGQSLTLIATANQGSEATYESGFVIDKFPISRPNLTFSTLTVSNMSPEDSSIYLCSVGGPNQPQHFGDGTRLSIL.

V is TRBV19 and J is TRBJ2-7; perhaps D is TRBD1 or TRBD2 (5 bases each). Germline V CDR1 and CDR2: LNHDA, SQIVND (reference sequence). This CDR3 has 14 amino acids. The V and J ends lost 6 bases and 7 bases respectively, with 19 bases between them. The CDR3 DNA reads as TGTGCCAGTAGAAAGGGGACGCCTCCGGGGGAGCAGTACTTC. Protein product: CASRKGTPPGEQYF.

This chain links TRBV28 with TRBJ2-3, with D maybe TRBD2 (6 bases). Deletions cut 2 bases from V and 2 bases from J, with 14 bases between. This CDR3 has 16 residues. Looked up from germline, CDR1 is MDHEN and CDR2 is SYDVKM. For the CDR3, the DNA is TGTGCCAGCAGTTTAGGGACGGGGGACCCCACAGATACGCAGTATTTT. It encodes CASSLGTGDPTDTQYF.

The V gene is TRBV30, the J gene TRBJ1-2; TRBD1 matches 8 bases. This CDR3 comprises 13 residues. Germline assignment: CDR1 GTSNPN and CDR2 SVGIG (reference sequence). V shed 5 bases and J 8 bases; nucleotides not matched to a gene: 10. The CDR3 nucleotides read TGTGCCTGGGGGACTCAGGGGGCGCGCGGCTACACCTTC. Protein sequence: CAWGTQGARGYTF.

This clone was counted a single time. The V call is TRBV6-6, the J call TRBJ2-1, with 12 bases matching TRBD2. CDR1 and CDR2 from the germline V gene are MNHNY and SVGAGI (reference sequence). There are 16 residues in the CDR3. V shed 1 base, J shed 7 bases, and the junction held 5 bases outside the gene matches. CDR3: CASSYLTGTSGNEQFF. The CDR3 nucleotides read TGTGCCAGCAGTTACTTAACCGGGACTAGCGGGAATGAGCAGTTCTTC.

The genes are TRBV14 and TRBJ2-2, with D uncertain. V was cut by 1 base and J by 7 bases, with 4 bases left in between. The CDR3 spans 12 residues. Germline values: CDR1 SGHDN, CDR2 FVKESK. CDR3 nucleotide sequence: TGTGCCAGCAGCCAAGCTATCGGGGAGCTGTTTTTT. Translated, it gives CASSQAIGELFF.

The V call is TRBV7-6, the J call TRBJ2-1; 12 positions match TRBD2. Trimming cost V 4 bases and J 8 bases; bases outside gene matches: 9. Per germline, CDR1 SGHVS and CDR2 FNYEAQ. The CDR3 is 16 residues long. The CDR3 nucleotides are TGTGCCAGCAGCTCTTGGACTAGCGGGATCGGCGATGAGCAGTTCTTC. It specifies CASSSWTSGIGDEQFF.

CDR3 sequence (DNA): TGTGCCAGCTCACCAGTCAACAGTCACACTTCCAATGAGCAGTTCTTC. Protein: CASSPVNSHTSNEQFF. This chain links TRBV18 with TRBJ2-1, with D hard to call. V was pared by 2 bases and J by 6 bases, with 17 bases between. The germline gives CDR1 KGHSH, CDR2 LQKENI. The CDR3 is 16 residues long. Filled out from reference TRBV18 and TRBJ2-1, the complete variable domain reads NAGVMQNPRHLVRRRGQEARLRCSPMKGHSHVYWYRQLPEEGLKFMVYLQKENIIDESGMPKERFSAEFPKEGPSILRIQQVVRGDSAAYFCASSPVNSHTSNEQFFGPGTRLTVL.

V and J are TRBV7-2 and TRBJ2-1; TRBD2 might be the D (5 bases). The length of the CDR3 is 15 residues. Germline assignment: CDR1 SGHTA and CDR2 FQGNSA. With 6 bases removed from V and 6 bases from J, the gap between germline ends came to 18 bases. The CDR3 region has the DNA TGTGCCAGCAGTCAAGGTGGGAGAGCGGCCAATGAGCAGTTCTTC. The encoded protein is CASSQGGRAANEQFF.

This clone showed up just a few times. V gene TRBV2 combines with J gene TRBJ2-7, with D uncertain. The CDR3 covers 12 residues. Germline V gene sequence: CDR1 SNHLY, CDR2 FYNNEI. V was trimmed by 2 bases and J by 1 base, leaving 3 bases between them. The CDR3 loop is CASSELSYEQYF. The CDR3 region has the DNA TGTGCCAGCAGTGAATTGTCCTACGAGCAGTACTTC.

The chain carries TRBV9 and TRBJ1-6; D gene unclear. The CDR3 is 13 residues long. Per germline, CDR1 SGDLS and CDR2 YYNGEE. The V and J ends lost 10 bases and 5 bases respectively, with 13 bases between them. In DNA form, the CDR3 reads TGTGCCTCAGGAAAGACAAATAATTCACCCCTCCACTTT. Protein: CASGKTNNSPLHF.

This rearrangement joins TRBV30 to TRBJ1-1; TRBD1 matches 7 bases. The germline gives CDR1 GTSNPN, CDR2 SVGIG (reference sequence). The CDR3 contains 13 residues. Losses at the gene ends were 6 bases for V and 1 base for J; bases not matched to a gene: 5. The CDR3 nucleotides read TGTGCCTGCCAGACAGGGTCGAACACTGAAGCTTTCTTT. Translated, it gives CACQTGSNTEAFF.